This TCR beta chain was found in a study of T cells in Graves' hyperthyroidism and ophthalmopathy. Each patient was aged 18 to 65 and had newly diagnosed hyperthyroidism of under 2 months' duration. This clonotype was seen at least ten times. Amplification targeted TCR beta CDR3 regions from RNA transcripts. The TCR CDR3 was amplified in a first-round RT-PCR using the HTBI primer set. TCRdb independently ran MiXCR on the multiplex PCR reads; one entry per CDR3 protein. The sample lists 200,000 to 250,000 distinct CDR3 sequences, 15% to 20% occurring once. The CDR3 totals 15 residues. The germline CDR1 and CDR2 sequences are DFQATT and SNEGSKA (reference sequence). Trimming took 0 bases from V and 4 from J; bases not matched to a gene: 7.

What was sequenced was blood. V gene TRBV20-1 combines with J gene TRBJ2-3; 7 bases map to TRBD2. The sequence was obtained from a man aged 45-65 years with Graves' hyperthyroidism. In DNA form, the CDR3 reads TGCAGTGCTAGAGATCATGGCGGGAGTTCAGATACGCAGTATTTT. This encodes CSARDHGGSSDTQYF.